The 2 T cell receptor beta chains in this list originate from one sample, sequenced in a study of T cell repertoires in cytomegalovirus infection. Each CDR3 protein gets one entry after TCRdb re-called the reads with MiXCR. Of some 940,000 distinct CDR3 sequences listed, about a third are singletons. The antigens of these receptors remain unknown. The material sequenced was cultured CD8+ T cells from PBMCs, taken from culture after CMV antigen stimulation. The receptors stem from a human donor in good health (CMV status not recorded). Some clones in this sample may be carry-over from other donors' samples.

The rearrangement uses TRBV5-1 and TRBJ1-1, with 7 bases lining up with TRBD1. J was trimmed by 4 bases and V by 10 bases; bases with no gene match: 10. CDR1 and CDR2 (germline): SGHRS, YFSETQ. The CDR3 is 13 residues long. The chain's CDR3 is CASRTGDFTEAFF. CDR3 bases: TGCGCCTCGAGGACAGGCGACTTCACTGAAGCTTTCTTT.

This clonotype was observed once. This may arise from a read error, as a much more abundant clone is one base away. This chain links TRBV5-1 with TRBJ2-1; the D gene could be TRBD1 or TRBD2 (5 bases each). The CDR3 runs to 15 residues. Between the trimmed V and J ends, which lost 4 bases and 11 bases, there was a span of 22 bases. Germline CDR1 and CDR2: SGHRS and YFSETQ. The CDR3 DNA sequence: TGCGCCAGCAGCAACCCCGGGACCCCGAGGAATAAGCAGTTCTTC. Its protein is CASSNPGTPRNKQFF.